The 7 T cell receptor beta chains below all came from one sample that was sequenced in a study of CD8 T cells in ankylosing spondylitis. Using its own MiXCR run on the 5' RACE reads, TCRdb lists one record per CDR3 protein. Here the sample spans roughly 120,000 distinct CDR3 sequences, 6.5% to 9% being singletons. Sequenced input: blood, either unsorted or a sorted T cell fraction (not recorded which). Receptors originate from a male donor with ankylosing spondylitis or in good health (not recorded which).

The sample holds many counts of this clonotype. The chain recombines TRBV5-1 with TRBJ2-2; D may correspond to TRBD1 or TRBD2 (5 bases each). Germline CDR1 SGHRS, CDR2 YFSETQ. The CDR3 is made up of 16 amino acids. V lost 0 bases and J 6 bases, leaving 15 bases between the germline ends. CDR3 protein: CASSLAGRELAGELFF. The CDR3 coding sequence is TGCGCCAGCAGCTTGGCCGGCAGGGAGTTGGCCGGGGAGCTGTTTTTT.

This clonotype was found many times. The rearrangement joins TRBV9 to TRBJ1-5; maybe TRBD1 (6 bases). The CDR3 has 17 residues. CDR1 and CDR2 (germline): SGDLS, YYNGEE. The V end was cut by 0 bases, the J end by 3 bases, with 16 bases between. CDR3 residues: CASSVGGGAANNQPQHF. DNA of the CDR3: TGTGCCAGCAGCGTAGGAGGGGGGGCGGCGAACAATCAGCCCCAGCATTTT.

This clonotype appeared many times. The chain links TRBV4-3 to TRBJ2-1; TRBD2 aligns across 9 bases. The CDR3 sequence is 17 residues long. The V gene end was trimmed by 0 bases and the J gene end by 4 bases; junction bases not matched to a gene: 7. CDR1 LGHNA and CDR2 YSLEER come from the germline V gene. DNA for the CDR3: TGCGCCAGCAGCCAAGATAGCACTAGCGGGCTTTACAATGAGCAGTTCTTC. Translation: CASSQDSTSGLYNEQFF.

This clonotype was counted at least ten times. The rearrangement joins TRBV3-1 to TRBJ1-3; no reliable D call. The V end was cut by 6 bases, the J end by 1 base, with 10 bases between. There are 14 residues in the CDR3. CDR1 and CDR2 (germline): LGHDT, YNNKEL (reference sequence). The CDR3 region has the DNA TGTGCCAGCAGGAAACAGTCTTCTGGAAACACCATATATTTT. This gives the protein CASRKQSSGNTIYF.

This clonotype appeared many times. The J gene is TRBJ1-4, the V gene TRBV15; D not certain. The CDR3 has 12 residues. Germline V gene data show CDR1 as LNHNV and CDR2 as YYDKDF (reference sequence). Trimming stripped 5 bases from V and 7 bases from J, with 8 bases between. CDR3 sequence: CATSGGPEKLFF. The DNA of the CDR3 is TGTGCCACCAGCGGAGGGCCTGAAAAACTGTTTTTT.

This clonotype was detected many times. This sequence joins TRBV6-1 and TRBJ2-3, with 7 bases lining up with TRBD2. Trimming took 6 bases from V and 5 from J; bases not matched to a gene: 8. Germline CDR1 reads MNHNS; CDR2 reads SASEGT. This CDR3 region has 14 residues. The CDR3 loop is CASSPGGNVDTQYF. CDR3 bases: TGTGCCAGCAGCCCGGGGGGAAACGTAGATACGCAGTATTTT.

This clonotype was seen repeatedly, ten times or more. The chain uses TRBV7-3 and TRBJ1-1, with a weak D call TRBD1 (5 bases). The CDR3 is 14 amino acids. Trimming stripped 6 bases from V and 1 base from J, with 12 bases between. The V gene's germline CDR1 is SGHTA and CDR2 FQGTGA. CDR3 nucleotides: TGTGCCAGCAGACCAGGGTCGGCGAACACTGAAGCTTTCTTT. Its protein product is CASRPGSANTEAFF.